This TCR beta chain came from a study of blood T cell repertoires in COVID-19. About the research overall: PBMCs, B-cell-depleted T cells, or T cells provided the cDNA or gDNA that made up the material.

Trimming took 3 bases from V and 3 from J; bases not matched to a gene: 5. In germline, CDR1 is SGHNT, CDR2 YYREEE (reference sequence). The CDR3 totals 14 residues. Participants were aged about 18 to 95 years, lived in roughly 25 US areas, and enrolled virtually. Cohorts were based on clinical histories the participants reported. Original analysis: The assay estimated nucleated cells by amplifying reference gene primers. Produced via immunoSEQ multiplex PCR; TCRdb's table is partial and in-frame only. V, J and clone size reflect that table, while D and trimming were determined from the DNA. The table lists under 350,000 clones, around 86% of them singletons.

The source material was PBMCs or T cells enriched from blood (not recorded which). The chain links TRBV5-4 to TRBJ2-7; TRBD2 matches at 8 bases. This TCR was recovered from a middle-aged woman with acute COVID-19. CDR3 in amino acids: CASSSLAEDYEQYF. The CDR3 DNA reads as TGTGCCAGCAGCTCACTAGCGGAGGACTACGAGCAGTACTTC.